This T cell receptor beta chain was observed in a study of regulatory T cells in long-lasting Graves disease. Study details: The study enrolled newly diagnosed Graves' patients on antithyroid drugs under 3 months.

As for time point: newly diagnosed GD, antithyroid drugs for less than 3 months. The TCR library was made from RNA extracted from PBMCs. The sample holds a few counts of this clonotype. Its antigen is currently unknown. Investigators prepared the TCR beta libraries by applying iRepertoire HTBI primers and Arm-PCR of CDR3 regions. From the multiplex PCR reads, TCRdb called clonotypes with MiXCR, one entry per CDR3 protein. The sample has 440,000 or so distinct CDR3 sequences; approximately 15% are singletons. The CDR3 length is 16 residues. Deletions cut 4 bases from V and 1 base from J, with 13 bases between. CDR1 and CDR2 from the germline V gene are SEHNR and FQNEAQ (reference sequence). Points from the study as a whole: Patients with persistent disease showed a bias toward TRBV28, TRBJ1-2 and TRBJ2-5.

Another study also made use of these data, one on T cells in Graves' hyperthyroidism and ophthalmopathy. From that second work: Patients with uncontrolled infections, other autoimmune diseases, pregnancy or lactation were excluded. The blood repertoire included most of the expanded thyroid clonotypes above 0.001.

The sample was peripheral blood mononuclear cells (PBMCs), taken at new diagnosis, from a patient treated with antithyroid drugs. The TCR comes from a woman in her twenties or thirties with Graves disease. The J gene is TRBJ2-2, the V gene TRBV7-9, with D tentatively TRBD2 (6 bases). CDR3 in DNA: TGTGCCAGCAGCTCGAGGGGAGGCGTGAACACCGGGGAGCTGTTTTTT. It specifies CASSSRGGVNTGELFF.